This TCR beta chain was profiled in a study of cytomegalovirus exposure and HLA in healthy donors. PCR was performed using 60 Vbeta and 13 Jbeta primers. Sequencing was performed with immunoSEQ multiplex PCR; in TCRdb, only in-frame clones are kept and a portion is missing. The sample lists about 160,000 clones, 82% occurring once. This clone was seen a few times. Looked up from germline, CDR1 is MDHEN and CDR2 is SYDVKM. Trimming pared 2 bases from V and 1 base from J, leaving 2 bases between. The CDR3 has 12 amino acids. The TCR originated in a man aged 45 to 65 in good health and CMV-seropositive. The sample consisted of PBMCs. The chain has TRBV28 and TRBJ1-1; D call uncertain. The CDR3 bases are TGTGCCAGCAGTTTACAGAACACTGAAGCTTTCTTT. Its protein is CASSLQNTEAFF. Looking up the rest from reference TRBV28 and TRBJ1-1 gives the full variable domain: DVKVTQSSRYLVKRTGEKVFLECVQDMDHENMFWYRQDPGLGLRLIYFSYDVKMKEKGDIPEGYSVSREKKERFSLILESASTNQTSMYLCASSLQNTEAFFGQGTRLTVV.